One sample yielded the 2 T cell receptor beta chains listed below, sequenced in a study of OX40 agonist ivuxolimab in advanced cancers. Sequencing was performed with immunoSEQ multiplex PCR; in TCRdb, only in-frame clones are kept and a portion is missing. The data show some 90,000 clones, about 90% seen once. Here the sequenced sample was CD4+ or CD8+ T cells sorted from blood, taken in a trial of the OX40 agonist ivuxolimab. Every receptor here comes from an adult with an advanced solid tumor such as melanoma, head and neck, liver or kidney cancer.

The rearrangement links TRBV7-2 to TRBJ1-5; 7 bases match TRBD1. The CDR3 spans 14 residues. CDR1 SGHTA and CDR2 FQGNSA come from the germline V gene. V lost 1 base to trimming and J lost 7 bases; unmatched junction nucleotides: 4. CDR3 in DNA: TGTGCCAGCAGCTTAGGGTCAGGGGGGCAGCCCCAGCATTTT. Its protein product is CASSLGSGGQPQHF.

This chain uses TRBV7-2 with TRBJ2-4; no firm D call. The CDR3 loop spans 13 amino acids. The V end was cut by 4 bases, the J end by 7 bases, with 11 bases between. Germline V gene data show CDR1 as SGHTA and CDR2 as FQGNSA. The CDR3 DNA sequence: TGTGCCAGCAGCTCCCTATCCGCGAACATTCAGTACTTC. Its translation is CASSSLSANIQYF.